These T cell receptor beta chains were read from a single sample in a study of blood T cell repertoires in COVID-19. Generated by immunoSEQ multiplex PCR, the TCRdb table keeps only in-frame clones and is missing some. The table lists hundreds of thousands of clones, more than 75% of them singletons. Input material: PBMCs or T cells enriched from blood (not recorded which). Receptors originate from a woman between 50 and 59 years old who had recovered from COVID-19. CDR3s include the opening cysteine and the closing phenylalanine or tryptophan. The D gene is left open where the match is weak. The size entry is marked missing in some rows and otherwise reads once, few, many or a size class.

CDR3 length	D gene	V gene	J gene	clone size	CDR3 DNA	CDR3 protein
15	TRBD2	TRBV9	TRBJ2-3	.	TGTGCCAGCAGCCATGACGGGAGGGGTGGAGATACGCAGTATTTT	CASSHDGRGGDTQYF
14	TRBD1	TRBV27	TRBJ1-3	.	TGTGCCAGCAGAACGGACAGGTTGGCTAACACCATATATTTT	CASRTDRLANTIYF
15	TRBD1	TRBV11-3	TRBJ1-1	.	TGTGCCAGACAACTGTGGGACAGAGAAAGTACAGAGTGTTTCTTT	CARQLWDRESTECFF
12	.	TRBV6-5	TRBJ1-2	few	TGTGCCAGCAGTTCAACAATCTATGGCTACACCTTC	CASSSTIYGYTF
12	.	TRBV5-4	TRBJ1-1	.	TGTGCCAGCAGCTTGGCCGACACTGAAGCTTTCTTT	CASSLADTEAFF
12	.	TRBV3-1/TRBV3-2	TRBJ2-2	.	TGTGCCAGCAGCCAACTTAACGGGGAGCTGTTTTTT	CASSQLNGELFF
15	.	TRBV9	TRBJ1-1	.	TGTGCCAGCAGCCCATCGGGAGTTATGAACACTGAAGCTTTCTTT	CASSPSGVMNTEAFF
17	TRBD2	TRBV5-8	TRBJ2-3	.	TGTGCCAGCAGCTTTCGGACTAGCGGGTCTAGCACAGATACGCAGTATTTT	CASSFRTSGSSTDTQYF
13	TRBD2	TRBV10-3	TRBJ2-2	once	TGTGCCATCAGTGCGGGGGGTGGCGGGGAGCTGTTTTTT	CAISAGGGGELFF
13	TRBD2	TRBV7-2	TRBJ2-7	.	TGTGCCAGCAGCTTAGGGACTAGCATCGAGCAGTACTTC	CASSLGTSIEQYF
16	TRBD2	TRBV7-6	TRBJ2-1	.	TGTGCCAGCAGCCCTCGGGCGGGAGGGCGAGACAATGAGCAGTTCTTC	CASSPRAGGRDNEQFF
12	TRBD1	TRBV27	TRBJ1-1	.	TGTGCCAGCAGAACGACAGGGAGAGGAGCTTTCTTT	CASRTTGRGAFF
17	TRBD1	TRBV3-1/TRBV3-2	TRBJ2-3	.	TGTGCCAGCAGCCAAGATCGGACAGGGGGAAAGGGATTTACGCAGTATTTT	CASSQDRTGGKGFTQYF
16	TRBD2	TRBV14	TRBJ2-1	.	TGTGCCAGCAGCCCCCTGGGACTAGCGGGGTACAATGAGCAGTTCTTC	CASSPLGLAGYNEQFF
13	TRBD2	TRBV10-2	TRBJ2-1	.	TGCGCCAGCAGGGCTAGCGGTTCCAATGAGCAGTTCTTC	CASRASGSNEQFF
15	TRBD1	TRBV2	TRBJ1-3	.	TGTGCCAGCAGGGACCCGGGACAGGGTGGAAACACCATATATTTT	CASRDPGQGGNTIYF
18	TRBD1	TRBV6-4	TRBJ1-1	once	TGTGCCAGCACTATTACCCTCACTAAGCGACAGGGGGCTGATGAAGCTTTCTTT	CASTITLTKRQGADEAFF